The following is a T cell receptor (beta chain) sequence with its context. There are many counts of this clonotype. What this receptor recognizes is not known. Base qualities are not provided; no much larger clone lies one nucleotide away. The data stem from a study of breast tumors, draining lymph nodes, adjacent tissues (dated by TCRdb to about 2016). Concerning the study at large: TCR beta repertoires were compared across tumor, adjacent nontumor tissue and axillary lymph nodes obtained from breast cancer patients. In human breast cancer, the study set out to evaluate how tumor, surrounding tissue and draining lymph node repertoires relate to one another and whether T cells may move between these sites. General conclusions and limits of the study: A scenario in which most tumor T cells derive from the lymph node and then expand within tumor tissue was judged to be consistent with the data. The conclusion that tumor T cells originate in lymph nodes was presented as consistent with a hypothesis rather than as directly demonstrated. The similarity between tumor and nontumor tissue repertoires was significantly greater in luminal-like breast cancer than in basal-like breast cancer. Tumor T-cell repertoires showed less diversity than lymph node repertoires and more diversity than nontumor tissue repertoires, and tumor T-cell repertoires showed preferential V and J gene usage.

The CDR3 starts with the cysteine, ends with the phenylalanine, and has 15 residues. Only CDR3 DNA is held: 45 bases, read in frame from base 1. V was cut back by 0 bases and J by 2 bases, leaving a gap of 14 bases between them. CDR1 and CDR2, per the germline V gene (reference sequence), are DFQATT and SNEGSKA. Lymph node samples came from the axillary draining lymph nodes of breast cancer patients. The sample was run on an Illumina HiSeq 2000. Multiplex PCR amplification was used to generate the TCR beta chain libraries. The amplified TCR beta chain products were analyzed by high-throughput sequencing. TCRdb reanalyzed the raw reads on its own, using fastp at Q25 for trimming and MiXCR for clone calling, and kept in-frame beta chains. Rows with one shared CDR3 protein collapse into an entry with the most common genes and DNA. The sample table shows about 100,000 distinct CDR3 sequences, and around 20% are seen once. The ten largest clones represent approximately 1.2% of the sample.

This sequence originates from a female donor with breast cancer. Some clones in this sample may be carry-over from other donors' samples. The chain is encoded by TRBV20-1 joined to TRBJ2-7, with no confidently assigned D gene. Sequencing was done on a sample of axillary lymph node tissue. CDR3 sequence: CSARDIRAQTYEQYF. The bases are TGCAGTGCTAGAGATATTCGGGCCCAGACCTACGAGCAGTACTTC.